Following are 25 T cell receptor beta chains from one sample sequenced in a study of T-cell reconstitution after alpha-beta-depleted transplantation in children (dated by TCRdb to about 2016). The receptor library was made with PCR. The sequencing machine was an Illumina HiSeq 2500. Molecular barcoding was employed in the preparation of TCR libraries, with unique molecular identifiers being used to normalize TCRbeta repertoire quantification. Through fastp at Q25 and MiXCR, TCRdb rebuilt clones from the public reads, retaining in-frame beta chains. Each CDR3 protein appears once, grouped with its most common genes and DNA. Present in this sample are about 540,000 distinct CDR3 sequences, about 17% of which were seen just once. Jointly, the top ten make up 3.3% of the sample. Sequenced here: PBMCs from the stem cell graft donor, sampled from the stem cell graft. The receptor set was obtained from a human donor who donated a stem cell graft to a child with acute lymphoblastic leukemia.

The chain uses TRBV7-6 and TRBJ1-1; 7 nucleotides match TRBD1. V gave up 1 base and J gave up 6 bases; unmatched junction bases: 8. CDR3 length: 15 residues. The V gene's germline CDR1 is SGHVS and CDR2 FNYEAQ. The CDR3 nucleotides read TGTGCCAGCAGCTTAGACGTCAGCGACAGGGCTGAAGCTTTCTTT. It translates to CASSLDVSDRAEAFF.

This sequence joins TRBV12-3 or TRBV12-4 and TRBJ2-5; the D gene is possibly TRBD2 (5 bases). The CDR3 is 14 amino acids. The V end lost 10 bases, the J end lost 5 bases, and 20 bases lay between the germline ends. CDR3 DNA: TGTGCCACCAGGCCTCACGGTCGAGGGGAGACCCAGTACTTC. This sequence encodes CATRPHGRGETQYF.

This clonotype was picked up a small number of times. V gene TRBV4-1 combines with J gene TRBJ1-2, with no clear D. CDR3 size: 14 residues. The V gene's germline CDR1 is MGHRA and CDR2 YSYEKL. V dropped 1 base and J dropped 8 bases, with 14 bases sitting between them. The CDR3 DNA reads as TGCGCCAGCAGCCAAGTCGAGAATTCGTGGGGCTACACCTTC. Translated: CASSQVENSWGYTF.

This clonotype was seen repeatedly, ten times or more. V gene TRBV11-2 combines with J gene TRBJ2-7; 13 nucleotides align to TRBD2. The germline V gene encodes CDR1 SGHAT and CDR2 FQNNGV. V shed 4 bases, J shed 3 bases, and the junction held 3 bases outside the gene matches. The CDR3 spans 15 residues. The CDR3 DNA sequence: TGTGCCAGCAGCTCCGGACTAGCGGGAGTCTACGAGCAGTACTTC. It translates to CASSSGLAGVYEQYF.

The chain has TRBV29-1 and TRBJ1-1; a weak D match, TRBD1 (5 bases). There are 11 residues in the CDR3. The ends were cut back, 6 bases at V and 5 bases at J, with 10 bases in the middle. From germline, CDR1 is SQVTM and CDR2 ANQGSEA. This CDR3 reads CSVPQGTEAFF. CDR3 sequence (DNA): TGCAGCGTACCCCAGGGTACTGAAGCTTTCTTT.

The chain couples TRBV20-1 to TRBJ2-1, with 11 bases aligning to TRBD2. The J segment lost 8 bases and the V segment lost 5 bases, leaving 14 bases of the junction unmatched. Germline CDR1 DFQATT, CDR2 SNEGSKA (reference sequence). The CDR3 extends over 16 amino acids. CDR3 in DNA: TGCAGTGCTGAGGTGGATTTGACTAGCGGGATCGATGAGCAGTTCTTC. It specifies CSAEVDLTSGIDEQFF.

This clonotype was counted only a few times. This chain connects TRBV9 to TRBJ2-1, with D perhaps matching TRBD2 (6 bases). Per germline, CDR1 SGDLS and CDR2 YYNGEE. The V gene lost 4 bases and the J gene lost 6 bases, with 20 bases spanning the gap. CDR3 size: 16 residues. For the CDR3, the DNA is TGTGCCAGCAGCCTAGAGGGGACGGAGGGTTTCAATGAGCAGTTCTTC. Encoded protein: CASSLEGTEGFNEQFF.

Of note for this clonotype: The junction departs from germline at one end; a sequencing error may be responsible. The gene calls are TRBV2 and TRBJ1-2; D remains unclear. Germline V gene sequence: CDR1 SNHLY, CDR2 FYNNEI. The CDR3 loop spans 12 amino acids. The CDR3 protein is CASTEDNYGYTF. CDR3 in DNA: TGTGCCAGCACTGAAGATAACTATGGCTACACCTTC.

This clonotype came up many times. The chain combines TRBV6-5 with TRBJ2-7; 8 bases map to TRBD1. V trimming: 5 bases; J trimming: 6 bases; junction bases outside the gene matches: 3. Per germline, CDR1 MNHEY and CDR2 SVGAGI. The CDR3 totals 12 residues. In nucleotides, the CDR3 is TGTGCCAGCAGTCGACAGGGGTTCGAGCAGTACTTC. Protein product: CASSRQGFEQYF.

The J gene is TRBJ2-1, the V gene TRBV19; 11 bases map to TRBD2. This CDR3 has 15 residues. Germline CDR1 reads LNHDA; CDR2 reads SQIVND (reference sequence). Unmatched junction bases numbered 2, after V lost 2 bases and J lost 5 bases. CDR3 protein: CASSIPGLADNEQFF. CDR3 nucleotide sequence: TGTGCCAGTAGTATACCGGGACTAGCGGACAATGAGCAGTTCTTC.

This clonotype has only a few counts. V gene TRBV9 combines with J gene TRBJ2-5; D may correspond to TRBD1 or TRBD2 (5 bases each). The CDR3 is made up of 15 amino acids. The V end was cut by 3 bases, the J end by 5 bases, with 17 bases between. Germline loops: CDR1 SGDLS, CDR2 YYNGEE. CDR3 protein: CASSAGTLERETQYF. Written as DNA, the CDR3 is TGTGCCAGCAGCGCAGGGACGCTAGAAAGGGAGACCCAGTACTTC.

Points on this clonotype: Mismatch with germline at one junction end may stem from a read error. This sequence joins TRBV20-1 and TRBJ1-2, with TRBD1 matching over 7 bases. Germline V CDR1 and CDR2: DFQATT, SNEGSKA (reference sequence). The CDR3 consists of 13 residues. For the CDR3, the DNA is TGCAGTGCTAGAGGACAGGGACACTATGCCTACACCTTC. Amino acids: CSARGQGHYAYTF.

The chain carries TRBV20-1 and TRBJ2-5; no reliable D call. This CDR3 is 14 amino acids long. The germline CDR1 and CDR2 sequences are DFQATT and SNEGSKA (reference sequence). Trimming removed 1 base at V and 4 bases at J, with 13 bases between. The CDR3 reads CSARGPLEAETQYF. CDR3 nucleotides: TGCAGTGCTAGAGGACCCCTAGAGGCAGAGACCCAGTACTTC.

The V call is TRBV12-3 or TRBV12-4, the J call TRBJ2-2, with 14 bases identical to TRBD2. V was pared by 6 bases and J by 8 bases, with 8 bases of the junction left unmatched. This CDR3 spans 16 amino acids. The CDR3 is CASRTGTSGRAGELFF. The CDR3 bases are TGTGCCAGCAGAACCGGGACTAGCGGGAGAGCGGGGGAGCTGTTTTTT.

The rearrangement links TRBV19 to TRBJ2-1, with D possibly matching TRBD2 (6 bases). Germline V gene data show CDR1 as LNHDA and CDR2 as SQIVND (reference sequence). Trimming took off 0 bases at V and 5 bases at J, with 14 bases between the two ends. The CDR3 has 16 residues. The CDR3 here is CASSIDGGVPNNEQFF. The CDR3 DNA reads as TGTGCCAGTAGTATAGACGGGGGAGTACCCAACAATGAGCAGTTCTTC.

V gene TRBV9 combines with J gene TRBJ2-5; no reliable D call. Germline CDR1 and CDR2: SGDLS and YYNGEE. Trimming removed 4 bases at V and 0 bases at J, with 7 bases between. The CDR3 sequence is 13 residues long. In DNA, the CDR3 is TGTGCCAGCAGCAAGGGCTACCAAGAGACCCAGTACTTC. Encoded protein: CASSKGYQETQYF.

The chain uses TRBV3-1 and TRBJ2-3; 14 positions agree with TRBD2. The CDR3 is 20 residues long. J was trimmed by 6 bases and V by 5 bases; bases with no gene match: 19. The germline CDR1 and CDR2 sequences are LGHDT and YNNKEL (reference sequence). CDR3 bases: TGTGCCAGCAGCTCAAAGGGACTAGCGGGAGTTTGGGTTCGTGCGGATACGCAGTATTTT. This translates into CASSSKGLAGVWVRADTQYF.

This clonotype has only a few counts. The chain has TRBV29-1 and TRBJ2-7; perhaps TRBD2 as D (5 bases). This CDR3 has 12 residues. Looked up from germline, CDR1 is SQVTM and CDR2 is ANQGSEA. Trimming left V 5 bases short and J 5 bases short, with 13 bases between. The CDR3 DNA sequence: TGCAGCGTTCTAGGTGGGAGCCACGAGCAGTACTTC. Protein product: CSVLGGSHEQYF.

The rearrangement uses TRBV9 and TRBJ2-1; 9 nucleotides line up with TRBD1. This CDR3 has 13 residues. From germline, CDR1 is SGDLS and CDR2 YYNGEE. V dropped 4 bases and J dropped 10; count of bases not matched to a gene: 6. The CDR3: CASSLITGGEQFF. CDR3 in DNA: TGTGCCAGCAGCCTAATTACAGGGGGCGAGCAGTTCTTC.

This clonotype was observed a few times. The V and J genes are TRBV15 and TRBJ2-2; 7 bases map to TRBD1. Germline V gives CDR1 LNHNV, CDR2 YYDKDF (reference sequence). V lost 1 base and J lost 7; bases outside the gene matches: 6. CDR3 size: 15 residues. DNA for the CDR3: TGTGCCACCAGCAGAGGCAGGGGGACGGACGGGGAGCTGTTTTTT. Translating gives CATSRGRGTDGELFF.

This clonotype was detected only a few times. The gene calls are TRBV27 and TRBJ2-1, with D possibly matching TRBD2 (5 bases). V lost 6 bases and J 2 bases, leaving 11 bases between the germline ends. CDR1 MNHEY and CDR2 SMNVEV come from the germline V gene (reference sequence). This CDR3 spans 14 amino acids. The CDR3 spells CASRRTAPYNEQFF. DNA for the CDR3: TGTGCCAGCAGACGGACTGCCCCCTACAATGAGCAGTTCTTC.

This clonotype has ten or more counts. The chain recombines TRBV5-1 with TRBJ1-2, with no clear D. The CDR3 consists of 14 residues. The V gene lost 0 bases and the J gene lost 1 base, with 7 bases spanning the gap. The germline gives CDR1 SGHRS, CDR2 YFSETQ. As DNA, the CDR3 is TGCGCCAGCAGCTTGGGGTTCGGTAACTATGGCTACACCTTC. Translating it yields CASSLGFGNYGYTF. The full variable domain, its missing parts supplied by reference TRBV5-1 and TRBJ1-2, is KAGVTQTPRYLIKTRGQQVTLSCSPISGHRSVSWYQQTPGQGLQFLFEYFSETQRNKGNFPGRFSGRQFSNSRSEMNVSTLELGDSALYLCASSLGFGNYGYTFGSGTRLTVV.

This clonotype appeared many times. The chain uses TRBV9 and TRBJ2-1; 7 bases map to TRBD2. With V trimmed by 1 base and J by 2 bases, 6 bases remained unmatched. Germline loops: CDR1 SGDLS, CDR2 YYNGEE. This CDR3 region has 16 residues. CDR3 residues: CASSVSSAGAYNEQFF. CDR3 sequence (DNA): TGTGCCAGCAGCGTATCCTCTGCGGGAGCCTACAATGAGCAGTTCTTC.

This clonotype was counted between two and nine times. The chain has TRBV12-3 or TRBV12-4 and TRBJ2-5; no definite D call. This CDR3 is built from 12 residues. Trimming left V 2 bases short and J 5 bases short, with 6 bases between. CDR3 residues: CASSLMSETQYF. The CDR3, as DNA: TGTGCCAGCAGTTTAATGTCCGAGACCCAGTACTTC.

This chain links TRBV6-4 with TRBJ1-1; D is uncertain. The CDR3 spans 13 residues. Germline V gives CDR1 MRHNA, CDR2 SNTAGT. Between the trimmed V and J ends, which lost 2 bases and 3 bases, there was a span of 7 bases. CDR3 sequence reads: CASSDREDTEAFF. The CDR3, as DNA: TGTGCCAGCAGTGACAGGGAGGACACTGAAGCTTTCTTT.